This T cell receptor beta chain was recovered during a study of blood T cells in healthy people across ages. This CDR3 contains 16 residues. V lost 1 base, J lost 4 bases, and 14 bases lay in between. The germline CDR1 and CDR2 sequences are MNHNS and SASEGT. The authors ran a second PCR of 7 to 11 cycles using a sample-barcoded 5' primer and a J-beta primer mix. A 12-random-nucleotide template-switch adaptor tagged each cDNA molecule. From the 5' RACE reads, TCRdb called clonotypes with MiXCR, one entry per CDR3 protein. The table records around 650,000 distinct CDR3 sequences, approximately 31% of them present only once. Total RNA, at least 5 micrograms per sample, was extracted from PBMCs.

This chain connects TRBV6-1 to TRBJ1-5; no clear D. This clonotype originated in a woman of 80 years or more in good health. Sequenced: blood. DNA for the CDR3: TGTGCCAGCAGTGAAGGGAGATCCTTCTTTAATCAGCCCCAGCATTTT. Translation gives CASSEGRSFFNQPQHF.